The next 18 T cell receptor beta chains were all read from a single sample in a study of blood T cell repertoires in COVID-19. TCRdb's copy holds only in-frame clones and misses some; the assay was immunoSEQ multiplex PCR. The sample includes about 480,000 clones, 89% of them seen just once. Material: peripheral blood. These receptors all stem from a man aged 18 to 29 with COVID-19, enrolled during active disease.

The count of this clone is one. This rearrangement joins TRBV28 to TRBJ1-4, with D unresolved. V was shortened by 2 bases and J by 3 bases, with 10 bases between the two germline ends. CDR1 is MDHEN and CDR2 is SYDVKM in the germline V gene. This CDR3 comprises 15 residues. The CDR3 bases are TGTGCCAGCAGTTTACCGGGTGTCGCTAATGAAAAACTGTTTTTT. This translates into CASSLPGVANEKLFF.

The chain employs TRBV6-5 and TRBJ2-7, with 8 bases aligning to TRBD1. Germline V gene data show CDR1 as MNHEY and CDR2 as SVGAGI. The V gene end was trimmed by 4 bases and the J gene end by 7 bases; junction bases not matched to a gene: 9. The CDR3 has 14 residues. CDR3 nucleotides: TGTGCCAGCAGTTTCTCCCAGGGGGCTCAGGAGCAGTACTTC. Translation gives CASSFSQGAQEQYF.

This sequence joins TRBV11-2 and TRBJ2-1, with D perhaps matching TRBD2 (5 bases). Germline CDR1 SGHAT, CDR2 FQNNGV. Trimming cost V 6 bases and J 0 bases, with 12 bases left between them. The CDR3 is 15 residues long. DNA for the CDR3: TGTGCCAGCAGTCCGGACTTGAGCTCCTACAATGAGCAGTTCTTC. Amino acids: CASSPDLSSYNEQFF.

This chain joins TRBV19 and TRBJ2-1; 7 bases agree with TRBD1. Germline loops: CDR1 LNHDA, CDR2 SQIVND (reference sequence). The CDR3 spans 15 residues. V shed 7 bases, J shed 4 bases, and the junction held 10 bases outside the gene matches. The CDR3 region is CASIQGQGVYNEQFF. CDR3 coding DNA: TGTGCCAGTATCCAGGGGCAGGGGGTGTACAATGAGCAGTTCTTC. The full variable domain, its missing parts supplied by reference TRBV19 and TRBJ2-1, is DGGITQSPKYLFRKEGQNVTLSCEQNLNHDAMYWYRQDPGQGLRLIYYSQIVNDFQKGDIAEGYSVSREKKESFPLTVTSAQKNPTAFYLCASIQGQGVYNEQFFGPGTRLTVL.

For the CDR3, the DNA is TGTGCCAGCAGCTTATGGGAGTTAGGAGATACGCAGTATTTT. It yields the protein CASSLWELGDTQYF. The rearrangement uses TRBV7-2 and TRBJ2-3, with D maybe TRBD2 (5 bases). The V end was cut by 2 bases, the J end by 5 bases, with 11 bases between. Germline CDR1 SGHTA, CDR2 FQGNSA. The CDR3 totals 14 residues.

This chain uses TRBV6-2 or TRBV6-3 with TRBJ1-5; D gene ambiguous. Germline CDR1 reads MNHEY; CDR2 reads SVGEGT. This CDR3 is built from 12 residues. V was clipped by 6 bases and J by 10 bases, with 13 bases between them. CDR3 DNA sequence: TGTGCCAGCAGCGCCCAGTTACAACCCCAGCATTTT. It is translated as CASSAQLQPQHF.

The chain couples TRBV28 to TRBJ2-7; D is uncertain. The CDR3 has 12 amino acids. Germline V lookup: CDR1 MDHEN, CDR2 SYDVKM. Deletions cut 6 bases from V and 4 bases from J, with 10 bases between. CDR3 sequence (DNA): TGTGCCAGCAGAGCCTCTAGGTACGAGCAGTACTTC. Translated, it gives CASRASRYEQYF.

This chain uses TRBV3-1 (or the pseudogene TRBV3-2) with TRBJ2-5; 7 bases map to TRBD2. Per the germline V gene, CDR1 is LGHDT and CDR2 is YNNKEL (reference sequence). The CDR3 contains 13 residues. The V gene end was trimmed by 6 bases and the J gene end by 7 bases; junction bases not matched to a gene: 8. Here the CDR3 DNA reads TGTGCCAGCAGGCCCGGGGAGGGTGGGACCCAGTACTTC. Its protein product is CASRPGEGGTQYF.

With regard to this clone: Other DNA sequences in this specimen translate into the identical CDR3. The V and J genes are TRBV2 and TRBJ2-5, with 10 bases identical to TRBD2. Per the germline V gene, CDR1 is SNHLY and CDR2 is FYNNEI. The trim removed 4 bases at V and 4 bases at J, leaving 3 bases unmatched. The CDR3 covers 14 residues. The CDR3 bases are TGTGCCAGCAGTGTAGCGGGAGGTGGAGAGACCCAGTACTTC. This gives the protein CASSVAGGGETQYF.

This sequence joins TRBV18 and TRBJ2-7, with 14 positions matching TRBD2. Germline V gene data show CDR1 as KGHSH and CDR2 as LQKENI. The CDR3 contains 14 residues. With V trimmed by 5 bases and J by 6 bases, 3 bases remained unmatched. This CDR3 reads CASSSGTSGGEQYF. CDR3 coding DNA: TGTGCCAGCTCATCCGGGACTAGCGGGGGCGAGCAGTACTTC. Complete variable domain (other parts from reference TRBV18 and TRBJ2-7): NAGVMQNPRHLVRRRGQEARLRCSPMKGHSHVYWYRQLPEEGLKFMVYLQKENIIDESGMPKERFSAEFPKEGPSILRIQQVVRGDSAAYFCASSSGTSGGEQYFGPGTRLTVT.

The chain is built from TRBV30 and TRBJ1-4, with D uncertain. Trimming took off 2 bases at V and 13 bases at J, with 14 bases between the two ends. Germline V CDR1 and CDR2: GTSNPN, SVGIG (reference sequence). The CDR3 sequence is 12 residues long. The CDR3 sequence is CAWSTGSHGLFF. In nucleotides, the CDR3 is TGTGCCTGGAGTACCGGGTCGCACGGACTGTTTTTT.

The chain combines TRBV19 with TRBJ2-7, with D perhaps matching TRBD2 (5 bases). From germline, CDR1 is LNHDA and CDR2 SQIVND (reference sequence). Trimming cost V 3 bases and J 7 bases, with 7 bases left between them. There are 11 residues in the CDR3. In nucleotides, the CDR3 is TGTGCCAGTAGTATGACGGGAGAGCAGTACTTC. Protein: CASSMTGEQYF.

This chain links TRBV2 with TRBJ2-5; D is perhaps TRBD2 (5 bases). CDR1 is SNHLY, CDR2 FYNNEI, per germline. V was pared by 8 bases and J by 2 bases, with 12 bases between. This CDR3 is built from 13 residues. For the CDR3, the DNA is TGTGCCAGCCACCGGGAAGTACAAGAGACCCAGTACTTC. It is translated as CASHREVQETQYF.

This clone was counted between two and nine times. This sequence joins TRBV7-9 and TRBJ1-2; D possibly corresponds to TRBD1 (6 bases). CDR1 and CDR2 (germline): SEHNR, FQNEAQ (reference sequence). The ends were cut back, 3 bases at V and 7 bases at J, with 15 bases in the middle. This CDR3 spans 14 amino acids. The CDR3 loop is CASSFVQGQSGYTF. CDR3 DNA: TGTGCCAGCAGCTTTGTACAGGGCCAGAGTGGCTACACCTTC.

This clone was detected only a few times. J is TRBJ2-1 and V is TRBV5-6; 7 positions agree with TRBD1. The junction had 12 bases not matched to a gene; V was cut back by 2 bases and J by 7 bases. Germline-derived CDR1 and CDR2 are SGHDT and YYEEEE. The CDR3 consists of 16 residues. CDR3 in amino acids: CASSFSGTALSNEQFF. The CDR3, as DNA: TGTGCCAGCAGCTTCTCCGGGACAGCGCTAAGTAATGAGCAGTTCTTC.

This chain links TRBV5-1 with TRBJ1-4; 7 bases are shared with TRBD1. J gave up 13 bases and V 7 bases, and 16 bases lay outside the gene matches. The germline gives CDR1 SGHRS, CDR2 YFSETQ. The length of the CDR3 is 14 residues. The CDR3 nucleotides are TGCGCCAGCGGACCGACAGGGCCCCCCTTAGGACTGTTTTTT. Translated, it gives CASGPTGPPLGLFF.

The CDR3 DNA reads as TGTGCCAGCAGCTTAGGGGAGATAGAATATGAAAAACTGTTTTTT. Translated: CASSLGEIEYEKLFF. The V gene is TRBV7-8, the J gene TRBJ1-4; D remains ambiguous. There are 15 residues in the CDR3. Trimming took off 1 base at V and 6 bases at J, with 12 bases between the two ends. Germline-derived CDR1 and CDR2 are SGHVS and FQNEAQ.

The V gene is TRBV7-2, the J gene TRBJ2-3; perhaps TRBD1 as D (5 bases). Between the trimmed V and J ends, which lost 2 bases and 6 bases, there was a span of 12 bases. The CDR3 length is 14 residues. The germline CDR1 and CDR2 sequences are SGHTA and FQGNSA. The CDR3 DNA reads TGTGCCAGCAGCTTATGGCAGGGCAAGGATACGCAGTATTTT. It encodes CASSLWQGKDTQYF.